A selection of T cell receptor beta chains follows, all from one sample in a study of T cell changes during pregnancy in multiple sclerosis. TCRdb keeps only in-frame clones here, not all; method: immunoSEQ multiplex PCR. The sample has approximately 31,000 clones, about nine tenths seen once. The specimen comprised CD8+ T cells from peripheral blood mononuclear cells, sampled in the second trimester of pregnancy. The origin of the receptors is a female donor with multiple sclerosis, enrolled in a pregnancy study. Each CDR3 is given with its conserved first and last residue. Each record gives: clone size, D gene, V gene, J gene, CDR3 protein, CDR3 DNA. A D gene is named only where the DNA matches it firmly. The listing skips clone size in some rows; elsewhere it reads once, few, many or a size class.

>.|.|TRBV19|TRBJ2-3
CASSIDREGLGTDTQYF
TGTGCCAGTAGTATAGATCGGGAAGGGTTGGGCACAGATACGCAGTATTTT
>.|TRBD2|TRBV6-1|TRBJ2-1
CASSEVLAGGSEQFF
TGTGCCAGCAGTGAAGTACTAGCGGGAGGCAGCGAGCAGTTCTTC
>.|.|TRBV10-3|TRBJ1-6
CAISEEGRPSPLHF
TGTGCCATCAGTGAGGAGGGTCGCCCTTCACCCCTCCACTTT
>.|TRBD2|TRBV6-5|TRBJ2-1
CASSFLSGEQFF
TGTGCCAGCAGTTTCCTTAGCGGGGAGCAGTTCTTC
>few|TRBD1|TRBV9|TRBJ2-5
CASSPFMDRSETQYF
TGTGCCAGCAGCCCATTTATGGACAGGTCGGAGACCCAGTACTTC
>.|.|TRBV5-1|TRBJ2-1
CASSLDSGRPREQFF
TGCGCCAGCAGCTTAGACAGCGGGCGGCCCAGAGAGCAGTTCTTC
>.|TRBD1|TRBV19|TRBJ2-1
CASIASQGDIYNEQFF
TGTGCCAGTATTGCATCGCAGGGGGACATATACAATGAGCAGTTCTTC
>.|TRBD2|TRBV28|TRBJ2-7
CASSYQTGGGLADYEQYF
TGTGCCAGCAGTTACCAAACCGGGGGGGGACTAGCAGACTACGAGCAGTACTTC
>.|.|TRBV28|TRBJ2-2
CASSLLNTGELFF
TGTGCCAGCAGTTTACTGAACACCGGGGAGCTGTTTTTT
>.|TRBD2|TRBV4-3|TRBJ2-7
CASSQAPKRELYEQYF
TGCGCCAGCAGCCAAGCCCCTAAGCGGGAGCTCTACGAGCAGTACTTC
>.|.|TRBV29-1|TRBJ2-1
CSVPNPGGTYNEQFF
TGCAGCGTACCCAACCCAGGGGGGACCTACAATGAGCAGTTCTTC
>.|TRBD2|TRBV5-1|TRBJ2-5
CASSTSGRGETQYF
TGCGCCAGCAGCACTAGCGGGAGGGGGGAGACCCAGTACTTC
>.|.|TRBV2|TRBJ1-2
CASTTGGYTF
TGTGCCAGCACCACCGGTGGCTACACCTTC
>.|TRBD1|TRBV6-1|TRBJ2-7
CASSGTGLNEQYF
TGTGCCAGCAGCGGGACAGGTCTCAACGAGCAGTACTTC
>.|.|TRBV28|TRBJ2-4
CASSLRGSKNIQYF
TGTGCCAGCAGTTTAAGGGGATCCAAAAACATTCAGTACTTC
>.|.|TRBV6-5|TRBJ2-7
CASSAEAVSYEQYF
TGTGCCAGCAGTGCCGAGGCGGTCTCCTACGAGCAGTACTTC
>medium-sized|.|TRBV9|TRBJ1-4
CASSVLGRPNEKLFF
TGTGCCAGCAGCGTATTGGGCCGGCCGAATGAAAAACTGTTTTTT
>few|TRBD1|TRBV2|TRBJ2-7
CASDRGLFEQYF
TGTGCCAGCGACAGGGGGCTTTTCGAGCAGTACTTC
>.|.|TRBV7-2|TRBJ1-5
CASSLWADNQPQHF
TGTGCCAGCAGCTTATGGGCAGATAATCAGCCCCAGCATTTT
>.|.|TRBV27|TRBJ1-5
CASSPTASNQPQHF
TGTGCCAGCAGTCCTACAGCTAGCAATCAGCCCCAGCATTTT
>few|.|TRBV6-4|TRBJ2-1
CASSDGGGGNEQFF
TGTGCCAGCAGTGATGGGGGAGGAGGGAATGAGCAGTTCTTC
>.|.|TRBV27|TRBJ2-7
CASSFRMTYEQYF
TGTGCCAGCAGTTTCAGGATGACCTACGAGCAGTACTTC
>once|TRBD1|TRBV7-9|TRBJ2-7
CASTPMTGSGYEQYF
TGTGCCAGCACACCAATGACAGGGTCGGGCTACGAGCAGTACTTC
>.|.|TRBV28|TRBJ1-5
CASSQEYNQPQHF
TGTGCCAGTTCACAGGAGTACAATCAGCCCCAGCATTTT
>.|TRBD1|TRBV27|TRBJ1-2
CASSSLTGGGYGYTF
TGTGCCAGCAGTTCTCTGACAGGGGGCGGCTATGGCTACACCTTC
>few|.|TRBV9|TRBJ1-1
CASSENGGEAFF
TGTGCCAGCAGCGAGAACGGAGGGGAGGCTTTCTTT
>.|.|TRBV10-3|TRBJ2-7
CAISETRYEQYF
TGTGCCATCAGTGAGACCCGCTACGAGCAGTACTTC
>.|TRBD1|TRBV7-9|TRBJ1-1
CASSIREGANTEAFF
TGTGCCAGCAGCATCCGTGAGGGGGCCAACACTGAAGCTTTCTTT
>.|.|TRBV27|TRBJ2-5
CASSFDFETQYF
TGTGCCAGCAGTTTTGACTTTGAGACCCAGTACTTC
>.|.|TRBV5-4|TRBJ2-7
CASSLGQQSSYEQYF
TGTGCCAGCAGCTTGGGACAGCAGAGCTCCTACGAGCAGTACTTC
>.|TRBD2|TRBV6-1|TRBJ2-1
CASIAGVEYFF
TGTGCCAGCATAGCGGGAGTGGAATATTTCTTC
>.|TRBD2|TRBV6-5|TRBJ2-3
CASSYAGGDTQYF
TGTGCCAGCAGTTACGCGGGGGGAGATACGCAGTATTTT
>.|.|TRBV9|TRBJ2-1
CASSAQWEYNEQFF
TGTGCCAGCAGTGCCCAATGGGAGTACAATGAGCAGTTCTTC
>.|TRBD1|TRBV5-1|TRBJ2-7
CASATGTGSYEQYF
TGCGCCAGCGCAACCGGGACAGGATCCTACGAGCAGTACTTC
>.|.|TRBV7-6|TRBJ2-2
CASSFLAGTGELFF
TGTGCCAGCAGCTTCCTAGCAGGCACCGGGGAGCTGTTTTTT
>.|.|TRBV2|TRBJ2-7
CASSGTRRLDGEQYF
TGTGCCAGCAGTGGGACCCGACGACTAGATGGCGAGCAGTACTTC
>.|TRBD2|TRBV4-1|TRBJ2-5
CASSQRLNLAEETQYF
TGCGCCAGCAGCCAAAGGTTAAATCTAGCGGAAGAGACCCAGTACTTC
>.|.|TRBV5-5|TRBJ2-7
CASRRVAGLGDEQYF
TGTGCCAGCAGGCGAGTCGCAGGGCTGGGTGACGAGCAGTACTTC
>once|TRBD1|TRBV6-1|TRBJ1-4
CASSETGGTNEKLFF
TGTGCCAGCAGTGAAACAGGGGGAACTAATGAAAAACTGTTTTTT
>.|.|TRBV4-1|TRBJ1-2
CASSPEEDYGYTF
TGCGCCAGCAGCCCCGAGGAGGACTATGGCTACACCTTC